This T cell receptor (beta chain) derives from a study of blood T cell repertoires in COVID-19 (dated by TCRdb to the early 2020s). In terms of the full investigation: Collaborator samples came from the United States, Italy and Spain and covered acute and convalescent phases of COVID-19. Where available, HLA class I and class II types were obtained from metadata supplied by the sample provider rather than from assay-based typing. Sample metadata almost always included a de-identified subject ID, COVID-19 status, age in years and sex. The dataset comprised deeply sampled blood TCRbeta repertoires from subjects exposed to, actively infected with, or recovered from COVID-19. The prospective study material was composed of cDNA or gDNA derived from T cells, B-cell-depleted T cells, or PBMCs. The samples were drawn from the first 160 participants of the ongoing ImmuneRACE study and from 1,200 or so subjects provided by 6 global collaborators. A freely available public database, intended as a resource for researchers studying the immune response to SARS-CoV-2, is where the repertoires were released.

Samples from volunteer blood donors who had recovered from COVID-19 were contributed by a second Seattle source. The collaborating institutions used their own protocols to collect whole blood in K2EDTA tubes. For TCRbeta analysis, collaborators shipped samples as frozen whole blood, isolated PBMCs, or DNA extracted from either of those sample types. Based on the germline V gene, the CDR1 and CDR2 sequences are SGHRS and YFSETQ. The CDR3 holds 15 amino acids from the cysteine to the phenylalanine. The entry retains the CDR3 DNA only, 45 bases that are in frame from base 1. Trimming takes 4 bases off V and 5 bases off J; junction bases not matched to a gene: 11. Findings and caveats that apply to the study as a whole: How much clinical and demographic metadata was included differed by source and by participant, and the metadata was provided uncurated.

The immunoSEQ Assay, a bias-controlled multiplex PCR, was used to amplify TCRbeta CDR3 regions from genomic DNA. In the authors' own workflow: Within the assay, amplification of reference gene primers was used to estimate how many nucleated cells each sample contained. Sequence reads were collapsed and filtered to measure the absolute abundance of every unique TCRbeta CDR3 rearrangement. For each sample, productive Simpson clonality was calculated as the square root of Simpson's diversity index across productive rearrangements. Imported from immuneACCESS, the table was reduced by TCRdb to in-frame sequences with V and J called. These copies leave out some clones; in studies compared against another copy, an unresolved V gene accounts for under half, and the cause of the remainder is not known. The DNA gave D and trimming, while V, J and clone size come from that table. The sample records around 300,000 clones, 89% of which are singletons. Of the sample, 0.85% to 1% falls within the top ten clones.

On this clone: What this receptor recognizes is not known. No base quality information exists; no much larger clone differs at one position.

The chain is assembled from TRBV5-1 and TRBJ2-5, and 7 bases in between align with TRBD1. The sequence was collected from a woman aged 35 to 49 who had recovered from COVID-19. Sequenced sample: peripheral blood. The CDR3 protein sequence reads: CASSPRQGWRETQYF. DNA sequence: TGCGCCAGCAGCCCAAGACAGGGTTGGCGGGAGACCCAGTACTTC.